Below, 22 T cell receptor beta chains from the same sample are listed, as sequenced in a study of blood T cell repertoires in COVID-19. Sequencing was performed with immunoSEQ multiplex PCR; in TCRdb, only in-frame clones are kept and a portion is missing. This table holds roughly 260,000 clones, roughly 90% found once. The sequenced sample was peripheral blood. These receptor sequences come from a man between 60 and 75 years old who had recovered from COVID-19.

The chain joins TRBV7-8 to TRBJ2-7, with TRBD1 identical over 8 bases. CDR3 length equals 13 residues. Germline lookup yields CDR1 SGHVS and CDR2 FQNEAQ. Trimming cost V 5 bases and J 3 bases; bases outside gene matches: 3. The CDR3 sequence: CASSRQGSYEQYF. As DNA, the CDR3 is TGTGCCAGCAGCCGACAGGGGAGCTACGAGCAGTACTTC.

This chain uses TRBV29-1 with TRBJ2-2; 9 bases match TRBD2. The CDR3 has 18 residues. The germline gives CDR1 SQVTM, CDR2 ANQGSEA. J was trimmed by 3 bases and V by 7 bases; bases with no gene match: 18. The CDR3 sequence is CSGGGGSSGAADTGELFF. CDR3 in DNA: TGCAGCGGCGGGGGGGGCAGTTCAGGGGCTGCGGACACCGGGGAGCTGTTTTTT.

The V and J genes are TRBV5-5 and TRBJ1-2; 10 nucleotides line up with TRBD1. This CDR3 contains 18 residues. Germline V CDR1 and CDR2: SGHKS, YYEKEE (reference sequence). With V trimmed by 4 bases and J by 3 bases, 15 bases remained unmatched. The DNA for the CDR3 is TGTGCCAGCAGCCCCGAGCCAAAGGGACAGGGGCAGTACTATGGCTACACCTTC. Encoded protein: CASSPEPKGQGQYYGYTF.

The chain is built from TRBV7-2 and TRBJ2-7; D is unresolved. CDR1 and CDR2 from the germline V gene are SGHTA and FQGNSA. The CDR3 totals 13 residues. Trimming removed 3 bases from V and 3 bases from J, with 9 bases in between. The CDR3 DNA is TGTGCCAGCAGCTTCAGAGACTTCTACGAGCAGTACTTC. This gives the protein CASSFRDFYEQYF.

The rearrangement joins TRBV2 to TRBJ2-1; D remains unclear. The length of the CDR3 is 13 residues. V was clipped by 0 bases and J by 6 bases, with 6 bases between them. Germline lookup yields CDR1 SNHLY and CDR2 FYNNEI. CDR3 DNA: TGTGCCAGCAGTGAAGCTACGGGCAATGAGCAGTTCTTC. As protein: CASSEATGNEQFF. The full variable domain, its missing parts supplied by reference TRBV2 and TRBJ2-1, is EPEVTQTPSHQVTQMGQEVILRCVPISNHLYFYWYRQILGQKVEFLVSFYNNEISEKSEIFDDQFSVERPDGSNFTLKIRSTKLEDSAMYFCASSEATGNEQFFGPGTRLTVL.

This clone showed up just once. The chain couples TRBV21-1 to TRBJ1-6. TRBV21-1 is recorded as a pseudogene. The CDR3 is 17 residues long. CDR3 sequence reads: CASSKVARSSYNSPLHF. Here the CDR3 DNA reads TGTGCCAGCAGCAAAGTAGCCCGGAGCTCCTATAATTCACCCCTCCACTTT.

The V gene is TRBV12-3 or TRBV12-4, the J gene TRBJ1-2; D unclear. The CDR3 spans 13 residues. The V end lost 4 bases, the J end lost 4 bases, and 10 bases lay between the germline ends. This CDR3 is CASSYGLAYGYTF. The CDR3 region has the DNA TGTGCCAGCAGTTATGGGCTAGCCTATGGCTACACCTTC.

The genes are TRBV7-2 and TRBJ2-1, with 9 bases fitting TRBD2. Losses at the gene ends were 5 bases for V and 7 bases for J; bases not matched to a gene: 15. Germline V CDR1 and CDR2: SGHTA, FQGNSA. CDR3 length equals 17 residues. Written as DNA, the CDR3 is TGTGCCAGCAGCCCCATTGTAGGGCGGGGGGGCTTAAATGAGCAGTTCTTC. Translating gives CASSPIVGRGGLNEQFF.

V usage is TRBV13 and J usage is TRBJ1-6, with 9 bases that match TRBD1. V lost 2 bases and J lost 9; bases outside the gene matches: 8. This CDR3 comprises 16 residues. CDR1 and CDR2 from the germline V gene are PRHDT and FYEKMQ (reference sequence). The CDR3 here is CASSLSLGQGFSPLHF. The CDR3 nucleotides read TGTGCCAGCAGCTTATCTCTCGGACAGGGGTTTTCACCCCTCCACTTT.

The chain combines TRBV7-3 with TRBJ1-2; D not certain. Trimming cost V 1 base and J 3 bases, with 6 bases left between them. CDR3 length: 13 residues. Germline lookup yields CDR1 SGHTA and CDR2 FQGTGA. The chain's CDR3 is CASSLRQDYGYTF. As DNA, the CDR3 is TGTGCCAGCAGCTTAAGGCAGGACTATGGCTACACCTTC.

The CDR3 bases are TGTGCCAGCAGTGACCTACAGGGTCTCTATGGCTACACCTTC. As protein: CASSDLQGLYGYTF. This chain links TRBV6-1 with TRBJ1-2; D is possibly TRBD1 (6 bases). The germline V gene encodes CDR1 MNHNS and CDR2 SASEGT. The CDR3 is made up of 14 amino acids. V dropped 3 bases and J dropped 4 bases, with 12 bases sitting between them.

This clone came up once. This chain links TRBV27 with TRBJ1-5, with D tentatively TRBD1 (5 bases). This CDR3 contains 16 residues. Germline-derived CDR1 and CDR2 are MNHEY and SMNVEV (reference sequence). Trimming left V 6 bases short and J 0 bases short, with 15 bases between. DNA of the CDR3: TGTGCCAGCAGCCAGGGTTCTCTCTATAGCAATCAGCCCCAGCATTTT. Translating gives CASSQGSLYSNQPQHF.

This clone occurred a few times. The V call is TRBV7-2, the J call TRBJ1-5; tentative D call: TRBD1 (6 bases). Germline V gives CDR1 SGHTA, CDR2 FQGNSA. The CDR3 consists of 15 residues. Trimming removed 1 base at V and 1 base at J, with 8 bases between. Written as DNA, the CDR3 is TGTGCCAGCAGCTTAGTGACAGGAAGCAATCAGCCCCAGCATTTT. Translation gives CASSLVTGSNQPQHF.

The chain uses TRBV27 and TRBJ2-7; 7 positions agree with TRBD1. The CDR3 runs 14 residues. From germline, CDR1 is MNHEY and CDR2 SMNVEV (reference sequence). J was trimmed by 3 bases and V by 2 bases; bases with no gene match: 4. The chain's CDR3 is CASSLAGTVYEQYF. In DNA form, the CDR3 reads TGTGCCAGCAGTTTAGCCGGGACAGTCTACGAGCAGTACTTC.

The rearrangement joins TRBV30 to TRBJ1-4; tentatively, D is TRBD1 (5 bases). The CDR3 consists of 14 residues. CDR1 and CDR2 from the germline V gene are GTSNPN and SVGIG (reference sequence). Trimming removed 5 bases from V and 1 base from J, with 11 bases in between. CDR3 protein: CAWGRGGTNEKLFF. Here the CDR3 DNA reads TGTGCCTGGGGGCGGGGGGGAACTAATGAAAAACTGTTTTTT.

The genes are TRBV11-2 and TRBJ1-4; 9 nucleotides line up with TRBD1. Trimming took 4 bases from V and 4 from J; bases not matched to a gene: 7. Looked up from germline, CDR1 is SGHAT and CDR2 is FQNNGV. The CDR3 extends over 16 amino acids. This CDR3 reads CASSSRTGVFNEKLFF. CDR3 nucleotide sequence: TGTGCCAGCAGCTCAAGGACAGGGGTCTTTAATGAAAAACTGTTTTTT. Full variable domain (missing parts from reference TRBV11-2 and TRBJ1-4): EAGVAQSPRYKIIEKRQSVAFWCNPISGHATLYWYQQILGQGPKLLIQFQNNGVVDDSQLPKDRFSAERLKGVDSTLKIQPAKLEDSAVYLCASSSRTGVFNEKLFFGSGTQLSVL.

This chain uses TRBV2 with TRBJ2-7; 8 nucleotides line up with TRBD2. The CDR3 contains 15 residues. The germline CDR1 and CDR2 sequences are SNHLY and FYNNEI. Trimming cost V 3 bases and J 4 bases; bases outside gene matches: 8. CDR3 sequence (DNA): TGTGCCAGCAGTGACGTTGCGGGGGGATTATACGAGCAGTACTTC. Translated: CASSDVAGGLYEQYF.

The J gene is TRBJ2-2, the V gene TRBV18; D might be TRBD1 (6 bases). The CDR3 is 15 amino acids. V was cut by 4 bases and J by 1 base, with 10 bases left in between. Per the germline V gene, CDR1 is KGHSH and CDR2 is LQKENI. The CDR3 protein is CASSQGQMNTGELFF. Here the CDR3 DNA reads TGTGCCAGCTCACAAGGACAGATGAACACCGGGGAGCTGTTTTTT. Filled out from reference TRBV18 and TRBJ2-2, the complete variable domain reads NAGVMQNPRHLVRRRGQEARLRCSPMKGHSHVYWYRQLPEEGLKFMVYLQKENIIDESGMPKERFSAEFPKEGPSILRIQQVVRGDSAAYFCASSQGQMNTGELFFGEGSRLTVL.

This chain uses TRBV7-2 with TRBJ2-2; a weak D match, TRBD1 (6 bases). The CDR3 contains 16 residues. CDR1 and CDR2 (germline): SGHTA, FQGNSA. V was cut by 1 base and J by 4 bases, with 13 bases left in between. CDR3 sequence reads: CASSLDRVPITGELFF. In DNA, the CDR3 is TGTGCCAGCAGCTTAGACAGGGTCCCTATCACCGGGGAGCTGTTTTTT.

The chain couples TRBV19 to TRBJ2-5; 9 nucleotides align to TRBD1. The V gene's germline CDR1 is LNHDA and CDR2 SQIVND (reference sequence). V dropped 5 bases and J dropped 6; count of bases not matched to a gene: 13. This CDR3 is 16 amino acids long. The CDR3 region is CASSDSSGTGWKTQYF. CDR3 nucleotides: TGTGCCAGTAGTGACTCATCCGGGACAGGGTGGAAGACCCAGTACTTC.

The chain recombines TRBV20-1 with TRBJ1-6; maybe TRBD1 (6 bases). V was shortened by 3 bases and J by 2 bases, with 17 bases between the two germline ends. Germline loops: CDR1 DFQATT, CDR2 SNEGSKA (reference sequence). The CDR3 has 17 amino acids. CDR3: CSASPFNRVPYNSPLHF. Here the CDR3 DNA reads TGCAGTGCTAGTCCCTTTAACAGGGTCCCCTATAATTCACCCCTCCACTTT.

The chain joins TRBV6-5 to TRBJ1-1, with D possibly being TRBD1 (6 bases). This CDR3 contains 14 residues. The V end was cut by 5 bases, the J end by 6 bases, with 16 bases between. Per the germline V gene, CDR1 is MNHEY and CDR2 is SVGAGI. CDR3 bases: TGTGCCAGCAGTACCAACAGGGCGAGGGCTGAAGCTTTCTTT. Its protein product is CASSTNRARAEAFF.